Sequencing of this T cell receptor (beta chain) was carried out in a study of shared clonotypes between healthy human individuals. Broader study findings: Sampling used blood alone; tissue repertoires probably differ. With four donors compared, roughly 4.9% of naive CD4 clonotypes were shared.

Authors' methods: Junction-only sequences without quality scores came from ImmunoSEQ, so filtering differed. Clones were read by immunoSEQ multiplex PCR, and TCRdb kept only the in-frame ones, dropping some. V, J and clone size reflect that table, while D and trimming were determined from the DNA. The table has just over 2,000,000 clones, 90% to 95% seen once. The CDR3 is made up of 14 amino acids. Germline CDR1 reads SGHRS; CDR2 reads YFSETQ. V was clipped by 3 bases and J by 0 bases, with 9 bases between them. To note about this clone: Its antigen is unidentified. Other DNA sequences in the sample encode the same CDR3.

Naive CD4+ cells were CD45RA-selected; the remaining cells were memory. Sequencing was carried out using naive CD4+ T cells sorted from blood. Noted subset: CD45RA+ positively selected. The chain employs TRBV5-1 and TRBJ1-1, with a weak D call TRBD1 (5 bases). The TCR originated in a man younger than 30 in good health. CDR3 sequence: CASSWGEVNTEAFF. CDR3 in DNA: TGCGCCAGCAGCTGGGGGGAGGTGAACACTGAAGCTTTCTTT.